This T cell receptor (beta chain) was profiled in a study of brain T cells in children with intractable seizures. This CDR3 is built from 15 residues. Germline loops: CDR1 SGHKS, CDR2 YYEKEE (reference sequence). V shed 1 base, J shed 4 bases, and the junction held 7 bases outside the gene matches. Profiled with immunoSEQ multiplex PCR; TCRdb holds only in-frame clones, not every one. The repertoire includes 62,000 or so clones, roughly 95% of them detected once, and more than 0.3% sits in the top ten. General study results and limits: Viral specificity was inferred only from CDR3 similarity; HCMV serostatus was unknown. Pre- and post-surgery blood differed in depth, so pre-surgery absences may be undersampling.

A word on this clone: The target antigen is unknown.

This TCR was recovered from a boy under two years old with focal cortical dysplasia and intractable seizures. V gene TRBV5-5 combines with J gene TRBJ1-1; 7 positions match TRBD1. This specimen consisted of peripheral blood, obtained at surgery. The CDR3 region has the DNA TGTGCCAGCAGCTTGTACGACAGGGCGTTCACTGAAGCTTTCTTT. Translation: CASSLYDRAFTEAFF.